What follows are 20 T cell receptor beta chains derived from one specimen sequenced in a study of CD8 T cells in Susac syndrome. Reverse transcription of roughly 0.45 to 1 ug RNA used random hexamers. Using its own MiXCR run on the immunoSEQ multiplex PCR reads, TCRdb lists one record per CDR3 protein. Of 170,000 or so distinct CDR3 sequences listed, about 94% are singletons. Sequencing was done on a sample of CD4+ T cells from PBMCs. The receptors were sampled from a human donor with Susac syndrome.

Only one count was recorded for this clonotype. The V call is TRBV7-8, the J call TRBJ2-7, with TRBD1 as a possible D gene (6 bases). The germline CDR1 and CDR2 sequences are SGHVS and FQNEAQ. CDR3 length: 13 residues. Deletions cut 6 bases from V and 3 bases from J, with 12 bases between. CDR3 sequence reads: CASRSGQSYEQYF. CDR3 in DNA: TGTGCCAGCAGGTCCGGACAGAGCTACGAGCAGTACTTC.

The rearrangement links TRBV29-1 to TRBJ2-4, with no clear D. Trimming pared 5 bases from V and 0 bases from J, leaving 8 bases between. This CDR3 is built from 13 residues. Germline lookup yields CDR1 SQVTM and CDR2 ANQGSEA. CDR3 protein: CSVTRTAKNIQYF. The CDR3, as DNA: TGCAGCGTTACGCGCACAGCCAAAAACATTCAGTACTTC. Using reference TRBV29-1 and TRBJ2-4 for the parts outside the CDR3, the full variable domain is SAVISQKPSRDICQRGTSLTIQCQVDSQVTMMFWYRQQPGQSLTLIATANQGSEATYESGFVIDKFPISRPNLTFSTLTVSNMSPEDSSIYLCSVTRTAKNIQYFGAGTRLSVL.

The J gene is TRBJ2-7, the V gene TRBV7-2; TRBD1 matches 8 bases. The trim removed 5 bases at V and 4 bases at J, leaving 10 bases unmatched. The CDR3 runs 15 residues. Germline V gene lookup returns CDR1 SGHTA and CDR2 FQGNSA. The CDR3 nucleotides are TGTGCCAGCAGCACCCATCAGGGGGCGCAGTACGAGCAGTACTTC. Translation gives CASSTHQGAQYEQYF.

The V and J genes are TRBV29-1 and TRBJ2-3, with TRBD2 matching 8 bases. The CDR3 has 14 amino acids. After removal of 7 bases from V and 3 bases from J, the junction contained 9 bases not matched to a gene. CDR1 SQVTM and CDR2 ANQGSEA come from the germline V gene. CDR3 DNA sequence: TGCAGCGCCGGGCCTAGCGGGTCGACAGATACGCAGTATTTT. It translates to CSAGPSGSTDTQYF.

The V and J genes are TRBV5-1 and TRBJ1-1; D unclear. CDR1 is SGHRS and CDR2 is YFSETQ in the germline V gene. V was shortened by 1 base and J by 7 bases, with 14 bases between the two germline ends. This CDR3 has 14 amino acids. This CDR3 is CASSLSGRQVEAFF. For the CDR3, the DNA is TGCGCCAGCAGCTTGAGCGGCAGGCAGGTTGAAGCTTTCTTT.

CDR3 loop: CSVRQGVDSPLHF. The CDR3, as DNA: TGCAGCGTTCGGCAGGGCGTTGATTCACCCCTCCACTTT. The V gene is TRBV29-1, the J gene TRBJ1-6, with a possible D match to TRBD1 (5 bases). Between the trimmed V and J ends, which lost 5 bases and 8 bases, there was a span of 13 bases. The CDR3 contains 13 residues. The germline V gene encodes CDR1 SQVTM and CDR2 ANQGSEA.

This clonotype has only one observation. CDR3 sequence reads: CASRTGAPIGYTF. The CDR3 DNA reads as TGTGCCAGCAGGACGGGGGCACCCATAGGCTACACCTTC. The chain has TRBV28 and TRBJ1-2, with a weak D call TRBD1 (6 bases). The CDR3 has 13 residues. The ends were cut back, 6 bases at V and 8 bases at J, with 16 bases in the middle. Germline V gives CDR1 MDHEN, CDR2 SYDVKM.

CDR3 nucleotides: TGTGCCAGCAGCCGGACTAGCGGGAGCGGGGAGCAGTTCTTC. Its translation: CASSRTSGSGEQFF. The rearrangement joins TRBV7-9 to TRBJ2-1; 13 nucleotides align to TRBD2. This CDR3 comprises 14 residues. CDR1 is SEHNR and CDR2 is FQNEAQ in the germline V gene (reference sequence). After removal of 5 bases from V and 10 bases from J, the junction contained 5 bases not matched to a gene.

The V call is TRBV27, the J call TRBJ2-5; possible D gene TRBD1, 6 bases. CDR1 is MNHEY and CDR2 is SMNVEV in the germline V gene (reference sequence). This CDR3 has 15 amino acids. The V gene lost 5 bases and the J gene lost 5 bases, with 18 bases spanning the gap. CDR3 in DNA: TGTGCCAGCAGTAGCCTCGACAGGTTGGGCGAGACCCAGTACTTC. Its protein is CASSSLDRLGETQYF.

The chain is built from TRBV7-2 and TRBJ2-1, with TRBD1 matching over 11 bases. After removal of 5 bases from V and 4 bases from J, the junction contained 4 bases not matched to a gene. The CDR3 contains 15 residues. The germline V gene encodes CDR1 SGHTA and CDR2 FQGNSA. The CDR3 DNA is TGTGCCAGCAGCAAGGGACAGGGGGAATACAATGAGCAGTTCTTC. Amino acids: CASSKGQGEYNEQFF. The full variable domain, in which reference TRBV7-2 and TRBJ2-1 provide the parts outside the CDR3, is GAGVSQSPSNKVTEKGKDVELRCDPISGHTALYWYRQSLGQGLEFLIYFQGNSAPDKSGLPSDRFSAERTGGSVSTLTIQRTQQEDSAVYLCASSKGQGEYNEQFFGPGTRLTVL.

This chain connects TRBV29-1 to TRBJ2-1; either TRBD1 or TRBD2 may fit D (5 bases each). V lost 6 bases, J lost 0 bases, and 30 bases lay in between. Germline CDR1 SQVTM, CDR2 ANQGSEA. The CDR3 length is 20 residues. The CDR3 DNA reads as TGCAGCGTGCGTCGTCAGAGGGGTTACATCTCGTCAAGCTCCTACAATGAGCAGTTCTTC. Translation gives CSVRRQRGYISSSSYNEQFF.

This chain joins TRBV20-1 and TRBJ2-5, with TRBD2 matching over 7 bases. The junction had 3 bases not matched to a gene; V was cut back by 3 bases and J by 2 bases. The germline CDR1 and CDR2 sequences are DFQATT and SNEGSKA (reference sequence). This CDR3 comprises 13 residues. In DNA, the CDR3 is TGCAGTGCTAGTTCAGCGGGACAAGAGACCCAGTACTTC. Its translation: CSASSAGQETQYF.

The CDR3 DNA reads TGCGCCAGCAGCTTGACGGGGTATTACCAAGAGACCCAGTACTTC. As protein: CASSLTGYYQETQYF. The chain carries TRBV5-1 and TRBJ2-5; a possible D gene is TRBD2 (5 bases). Germline CDR1 SGHRS, CDR2 YFSETQ. V lost 1 base and J 0 bases, leaving 10 bases between the germline ends. The CDR3 sequence is 15 residues long.

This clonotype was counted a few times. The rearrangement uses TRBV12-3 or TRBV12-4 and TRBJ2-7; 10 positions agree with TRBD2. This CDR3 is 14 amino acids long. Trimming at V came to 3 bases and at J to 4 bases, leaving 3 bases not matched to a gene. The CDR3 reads CASSLSSGGYEQYF. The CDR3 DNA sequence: TGTGCCAGCAGTTTGTCTAGCGGGGGTTACGAGCAGTACTTC.

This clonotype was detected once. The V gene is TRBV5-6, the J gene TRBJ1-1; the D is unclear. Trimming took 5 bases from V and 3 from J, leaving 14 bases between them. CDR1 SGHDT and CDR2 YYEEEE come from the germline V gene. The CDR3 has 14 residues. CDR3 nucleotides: TGTGCCAGCAGTTTTAACATTCTCGACACTGAAGCTTTCTTT. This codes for CASSFNILDTEAFF.

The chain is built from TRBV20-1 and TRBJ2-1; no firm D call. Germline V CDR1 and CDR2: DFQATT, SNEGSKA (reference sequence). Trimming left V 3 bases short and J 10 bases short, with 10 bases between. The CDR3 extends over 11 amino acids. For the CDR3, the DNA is TGCAGTGCTAGTAGGGTCAGGGAGCAGTTCTTC. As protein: CSASRVREQFF.

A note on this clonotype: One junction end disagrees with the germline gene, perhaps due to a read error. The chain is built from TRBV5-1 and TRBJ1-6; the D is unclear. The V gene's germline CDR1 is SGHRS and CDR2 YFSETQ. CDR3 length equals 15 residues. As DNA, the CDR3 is TGCGCCAGCAGCTTGGGGGCCAGCGATAATTCACCCCCCCACTTT. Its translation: CASSLGASDNSPPHF.

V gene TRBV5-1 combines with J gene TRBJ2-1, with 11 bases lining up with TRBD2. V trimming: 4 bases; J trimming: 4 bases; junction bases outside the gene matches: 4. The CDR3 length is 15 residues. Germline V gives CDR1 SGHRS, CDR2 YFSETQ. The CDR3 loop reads CASSIGTSGYNEQFF. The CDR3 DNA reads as TGCGCCAGCAGCATCGGGACTAGCGGTTACAATGAGCAGTTCTTC.

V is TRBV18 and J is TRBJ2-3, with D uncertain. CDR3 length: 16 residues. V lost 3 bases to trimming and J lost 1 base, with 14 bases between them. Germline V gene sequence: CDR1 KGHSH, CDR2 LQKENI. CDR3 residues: CASSPNQTRGTDTQYF. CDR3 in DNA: TGTGCCAGCTCACCCAACCAGACTCGTGGCACAGATACGCAGTATTTT.

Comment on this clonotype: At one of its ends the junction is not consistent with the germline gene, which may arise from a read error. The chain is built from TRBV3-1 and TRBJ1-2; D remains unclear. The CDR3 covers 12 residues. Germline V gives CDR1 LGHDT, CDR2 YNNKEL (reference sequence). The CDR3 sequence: CASSQDWTGFTF. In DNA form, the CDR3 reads TGTGCCAGCAGCCAAGACTGGACCGGCTTCACCTTC.